This T cell receptor beta chain is drawn from a study of T cell changes during pregnancy in multiple sclerosis. Germline assignment: CDR1 SGHTA and CDR2 FQGNSA. The CDR3 is made up of 14 amino acids. The V end lost 6 bases, the J end lost 4 bases, and 15 bases lay between the germline ends. Only in-frame clones appear in the TCRdb table, and some are missing; sequencing was by immunoSEQ multiplex PCR. The top ten clones hold just over 2.5% of a sample with about 59,000 clones, approximately 94% of them seen once. Sequences were derived from CD8+ T cells from peripheral blood mononuclear cells, sampled after pregnancy. The sequence came from a female donor with multiple sclerosis, enrolled in a pregnancy study. The chain is built from TRBV7-2 and TRBJ1-2, with D possibly being TRBD1 (6 bases). CDR3: CASRPTGLVYGYTF. The DNA of the CDR3 is TGTGCCAGCAGACCAACAGGGCTAGTCTATGGCTACACCTTC.